This T cell receptor beta chain comes out of a study of regulatory T cells in long-lasting Graves disease. Regarding the study as a whole: Persistent disease was characterized by preferential usage of TRBV28, TRBJ1-2 and TRBJ2-5.

In its sample, this clonotype was seen many times. The antigen remains undetermined. Specified time point: newly diagnosed GD, antithyroid drugs for less than 3 months. The TCR library used RNA extracted from PBMCs. Clinicians diagnosed Graves' disease using American Thyroid Association guidelines. Assembly of TCR beta libraries relied on iRepertoire HTBI primers together with Arm-PCR of CDR3 regions. From the multiplex PCR reads, TCRdb called clonotypes with MiXCR, one entry per CDR3 protein. The sample shows under 800,000 distinct CDR3 sequences, roughly 15% of them seen only once. Germline CDR1 SNHLY, CDR2 FYNNEI. The CDR3 loop spans 14 amino acids. The germline V and J ends were trimmed by 10 bases and 2 bases, with 12 bases remaining between them. Separately, the same data were catalogued under a study of T cells in Graves' hyperthyroidism and ophthalmopathy. That work adds: Ophthalmopathy got predicted by the model a median approximately 6 months before its onset.

The sequence came from a woman aged 30 to 39 with Graves disease. The sample here was peripheral blood mononuclear cells (PBMCs), taken at new diagnosis, from a patient treated with antithyroid drugs. V and J are TRBV2 and TRBJ2-6, with D possibly TRBD2 on 5 matching bases. CDR3 in amino acids: CATTDGAGANVLTF. CDR3 in DNA: TGTGCCACCACGGACGGGGCTGGGGCCAACGTCCTGACTTTC.